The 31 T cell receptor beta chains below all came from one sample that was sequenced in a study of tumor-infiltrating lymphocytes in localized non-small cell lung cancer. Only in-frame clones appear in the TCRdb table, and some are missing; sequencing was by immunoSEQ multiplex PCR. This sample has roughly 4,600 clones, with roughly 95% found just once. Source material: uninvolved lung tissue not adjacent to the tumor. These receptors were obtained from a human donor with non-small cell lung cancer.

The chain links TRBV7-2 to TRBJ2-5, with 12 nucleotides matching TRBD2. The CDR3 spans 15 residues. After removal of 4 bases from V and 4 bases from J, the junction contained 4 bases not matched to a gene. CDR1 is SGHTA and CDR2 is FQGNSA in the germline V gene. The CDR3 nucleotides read TGTGCCAGCAGCTGGACTAGCGGGGCTCGAGAGACCCAGTACTTC. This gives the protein CASSWTSGARETQYF.

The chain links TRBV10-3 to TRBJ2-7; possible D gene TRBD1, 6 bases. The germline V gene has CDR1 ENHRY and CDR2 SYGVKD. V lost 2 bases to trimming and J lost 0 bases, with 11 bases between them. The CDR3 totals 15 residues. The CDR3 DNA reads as TGTGCCATCAGTGAGCCAGGGACATCCTCCTACGAGCAGTACTTC. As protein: CAISEPGTSSYEQYF.

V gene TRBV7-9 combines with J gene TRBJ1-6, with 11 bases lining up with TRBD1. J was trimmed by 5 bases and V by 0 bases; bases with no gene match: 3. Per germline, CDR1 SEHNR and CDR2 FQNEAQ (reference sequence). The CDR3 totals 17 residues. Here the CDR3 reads CASSLALGQGDNSPLHF. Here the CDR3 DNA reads TGTGCCAGCAGCTTAGCGTTGGGACAGGGGGATAATTCACCCCTCCACTTT.

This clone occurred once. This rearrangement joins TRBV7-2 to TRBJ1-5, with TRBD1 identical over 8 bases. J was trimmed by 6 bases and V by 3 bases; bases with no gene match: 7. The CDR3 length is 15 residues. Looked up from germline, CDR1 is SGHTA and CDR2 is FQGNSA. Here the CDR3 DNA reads TGTGCCAGCAGCTTCGGACAGGGTGTGAGTCAGCCCCAGCATTTT. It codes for CASSFGQGVSQPQHF.

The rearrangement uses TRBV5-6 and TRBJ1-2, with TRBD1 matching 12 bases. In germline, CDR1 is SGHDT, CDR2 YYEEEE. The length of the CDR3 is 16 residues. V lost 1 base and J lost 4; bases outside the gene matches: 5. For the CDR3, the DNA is TGTGCCAGCAGCTTGCCCGGGACAGGGGGCAGCTATGGCTACACCTTC. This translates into CASSLPGTGGSYGYTF.

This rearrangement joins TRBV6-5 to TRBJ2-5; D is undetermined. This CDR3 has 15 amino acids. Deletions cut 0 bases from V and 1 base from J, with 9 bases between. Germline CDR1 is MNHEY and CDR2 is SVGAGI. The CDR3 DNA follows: TGTGCCAGCAGTTACTCGGCCCAGGCCCAAGAGACCCAGTACTTC. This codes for CASSYSAQAQETQYF.

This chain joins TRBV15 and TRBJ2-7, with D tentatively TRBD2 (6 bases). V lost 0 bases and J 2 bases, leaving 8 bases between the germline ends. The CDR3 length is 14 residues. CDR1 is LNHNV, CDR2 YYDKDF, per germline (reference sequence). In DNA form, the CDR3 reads TGTGCCACCAGCAGAGATCGGGGGACCTACGAGCAGTACTTC. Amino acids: CATSRDRGTYEQYF.

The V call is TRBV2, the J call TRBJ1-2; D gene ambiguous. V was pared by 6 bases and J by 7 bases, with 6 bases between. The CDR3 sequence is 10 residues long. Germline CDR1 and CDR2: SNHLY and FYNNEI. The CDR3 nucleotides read TGTGCCAGCAGGGAATCTGGCTACACCTTC. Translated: CASRESGYTF.

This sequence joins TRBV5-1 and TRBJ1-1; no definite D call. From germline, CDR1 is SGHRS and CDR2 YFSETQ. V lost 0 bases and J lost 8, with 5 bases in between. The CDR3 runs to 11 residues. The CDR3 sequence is CASSLEGEAFF. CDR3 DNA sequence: TGCGCCAGCAGCTTGGAGGGCGAAGCTTTCTTT. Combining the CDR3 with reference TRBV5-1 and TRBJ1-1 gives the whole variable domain KAGVTQTPRYLIKTRGQQVTLSCSPISGHRSVSWYQQTPGQGLQFLFEYFSETQRNKGNFPGRFSGRQFSNSRSEMNVSTLELGDSALYLCASSLEGEAFFGQGTRLTVV.

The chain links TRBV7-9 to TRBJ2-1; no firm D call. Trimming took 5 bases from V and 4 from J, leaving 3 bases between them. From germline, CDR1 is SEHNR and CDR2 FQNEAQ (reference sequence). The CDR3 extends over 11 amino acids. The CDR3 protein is CASSPYNEQFF. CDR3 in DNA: TGTGCCAGCAGCCCGTACAATGAGCAGTTCTTC.

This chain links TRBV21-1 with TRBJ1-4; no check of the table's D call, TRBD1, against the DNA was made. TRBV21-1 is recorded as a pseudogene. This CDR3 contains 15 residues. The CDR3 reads CASSGRHPTNEKLFF. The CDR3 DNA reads TGTGCCAGCAGCGGAAGACACCCAACTAATGAAAAACTGTTTTTT.

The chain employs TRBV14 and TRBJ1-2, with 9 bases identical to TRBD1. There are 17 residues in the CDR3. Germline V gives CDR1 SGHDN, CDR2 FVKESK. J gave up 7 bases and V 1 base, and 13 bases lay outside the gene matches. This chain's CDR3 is CASSQVVSGTGSGGYTF. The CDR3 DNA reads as TGTGCCAGCAGCCAAGTAGTCTCCGGGACAGGGAGTGGTGGCTACACCTTC.

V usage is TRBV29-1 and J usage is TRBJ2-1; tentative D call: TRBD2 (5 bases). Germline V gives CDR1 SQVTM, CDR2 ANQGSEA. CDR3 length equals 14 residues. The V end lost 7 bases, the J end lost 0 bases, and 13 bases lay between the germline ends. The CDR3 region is CSEADSSSYNEQFF. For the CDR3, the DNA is TGCAGCGAGGCGGACTCTAGCTCCTACAATGAGCAGTTCTTC.

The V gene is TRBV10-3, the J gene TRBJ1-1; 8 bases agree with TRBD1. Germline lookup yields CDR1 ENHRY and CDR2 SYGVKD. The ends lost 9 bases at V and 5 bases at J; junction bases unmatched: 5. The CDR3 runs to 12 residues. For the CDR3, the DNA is TGTGCCATTGCACAGGGGGATACTGAAGCTTTCTTT. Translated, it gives CAIAQGDTEAFF.

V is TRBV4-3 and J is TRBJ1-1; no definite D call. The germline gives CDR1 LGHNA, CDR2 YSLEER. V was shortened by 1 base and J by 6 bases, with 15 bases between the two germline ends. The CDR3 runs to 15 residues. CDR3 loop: CASSQGGAAWAEAFF. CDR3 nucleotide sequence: TGCGCCAGCAGCCAAGGTGGTGCGGCGTGGGCTGAAGCTTTCTTT.

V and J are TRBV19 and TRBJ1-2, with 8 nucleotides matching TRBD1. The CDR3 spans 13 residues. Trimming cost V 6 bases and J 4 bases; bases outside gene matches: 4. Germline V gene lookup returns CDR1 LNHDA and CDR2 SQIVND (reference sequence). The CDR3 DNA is TGTGCCAGTAGGAGGACAGGGTCCTATGGCTACACCTTC. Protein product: CASRRTGSYGYTF. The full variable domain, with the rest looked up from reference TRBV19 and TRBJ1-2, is DGGITQSPKYLFRKEGQNVTLSCEQNLNHDAMYWYRQDPGQGLRLIYYSQIVNDFQKGDIAEGYSVSREKKESFPLTVTSAQKNPTAFYLCASRRTGSYGYTFGSGTRLTVV.

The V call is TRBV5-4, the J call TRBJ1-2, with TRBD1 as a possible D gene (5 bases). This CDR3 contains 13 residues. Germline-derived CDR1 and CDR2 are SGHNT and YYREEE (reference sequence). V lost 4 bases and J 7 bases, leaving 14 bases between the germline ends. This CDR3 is CASSHQGIPGYTF. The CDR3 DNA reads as TGTGCCAGCAGCCACCAGGGAATCCCTGGCTACACCTTC.

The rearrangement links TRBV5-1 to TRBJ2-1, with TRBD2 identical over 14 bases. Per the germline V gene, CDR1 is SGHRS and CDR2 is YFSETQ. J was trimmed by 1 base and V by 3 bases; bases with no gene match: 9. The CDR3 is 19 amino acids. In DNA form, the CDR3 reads TGCGCCAGCAGCTCGTGGGGGACTAGCGGGGGCCGATCCTACAATGAGCAGTTCTTC. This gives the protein CASSSWGTSGGRSYNEQFF.

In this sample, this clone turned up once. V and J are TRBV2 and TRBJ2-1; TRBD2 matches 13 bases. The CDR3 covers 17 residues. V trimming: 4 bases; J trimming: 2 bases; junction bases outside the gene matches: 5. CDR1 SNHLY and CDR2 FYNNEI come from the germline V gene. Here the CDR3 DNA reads TGTGCCAGCAGTGGACTAGCGGGGGGCCTTACCTACAATGAGCAGTTCTTC. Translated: CASSGLAGGLTYNEQFF.

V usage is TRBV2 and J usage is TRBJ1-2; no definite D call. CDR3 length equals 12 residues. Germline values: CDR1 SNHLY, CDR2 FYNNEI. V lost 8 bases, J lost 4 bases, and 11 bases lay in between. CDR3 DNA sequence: TGTGCCAGCCAACCAAGACCCTATGGCTACACCTTC. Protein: CASQPRPYGYTF.

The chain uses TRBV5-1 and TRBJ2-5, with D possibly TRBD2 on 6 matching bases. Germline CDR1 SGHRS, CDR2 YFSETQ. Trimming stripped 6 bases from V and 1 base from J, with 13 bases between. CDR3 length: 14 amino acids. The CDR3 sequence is CASTRGTSQETQYF. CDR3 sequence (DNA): TGCGCCAGCACCCGGGGGACTTCCCAAGAGACCCAGTACTTC.

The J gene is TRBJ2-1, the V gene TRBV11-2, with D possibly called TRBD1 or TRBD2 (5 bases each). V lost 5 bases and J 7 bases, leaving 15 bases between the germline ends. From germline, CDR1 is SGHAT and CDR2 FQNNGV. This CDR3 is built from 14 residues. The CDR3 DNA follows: TGTGCCAGCAGCCCGGGACCCGCTAATAATGAGCAGTTCTTC. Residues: CASSPGPANNEQFF.

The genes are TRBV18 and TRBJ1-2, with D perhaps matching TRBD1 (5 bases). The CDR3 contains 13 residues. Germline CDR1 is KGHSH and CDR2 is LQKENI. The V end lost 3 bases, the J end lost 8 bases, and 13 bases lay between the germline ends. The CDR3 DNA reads TGTGCCAGCTCACCGGGGACCTACGGCGGCTACACCTTC. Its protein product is CASSPGTYGGYTF.

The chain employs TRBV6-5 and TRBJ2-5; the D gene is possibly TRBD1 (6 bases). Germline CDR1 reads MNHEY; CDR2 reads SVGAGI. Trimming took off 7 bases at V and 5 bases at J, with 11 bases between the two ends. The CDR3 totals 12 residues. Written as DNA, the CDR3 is TGTGCCAGCAACGCAAGGGGGGAGACCCAGTACTTC. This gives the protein CASNARGETQYF.

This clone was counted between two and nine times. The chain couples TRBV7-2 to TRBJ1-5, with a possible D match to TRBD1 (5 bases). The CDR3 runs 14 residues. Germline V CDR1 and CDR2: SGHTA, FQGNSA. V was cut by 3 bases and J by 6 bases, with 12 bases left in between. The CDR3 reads CASSFSQGTQPQHF. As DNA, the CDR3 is TGTGCCAGCAGCTTCAGCCAGGGCACTCAGCCCCAGCATTTT.

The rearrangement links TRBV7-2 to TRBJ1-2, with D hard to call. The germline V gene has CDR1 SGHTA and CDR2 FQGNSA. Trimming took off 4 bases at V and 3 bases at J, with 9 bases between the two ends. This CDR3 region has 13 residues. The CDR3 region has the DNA TGTGCCAGCAGCTCGGGCAGCTACTATGGCTACACCTTC. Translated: CASSSGSYYGYTF.

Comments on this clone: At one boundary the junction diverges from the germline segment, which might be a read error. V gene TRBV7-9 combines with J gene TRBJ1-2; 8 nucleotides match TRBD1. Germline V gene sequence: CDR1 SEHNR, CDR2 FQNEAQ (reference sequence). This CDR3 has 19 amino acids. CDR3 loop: CASSLGGSAGGAGGYGCTF. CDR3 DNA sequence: TGTGCCAGCAGCTTAGGAGGTTCTGCAGGGGGCGCCGGGGGCTATGGCTGCACCTTC.

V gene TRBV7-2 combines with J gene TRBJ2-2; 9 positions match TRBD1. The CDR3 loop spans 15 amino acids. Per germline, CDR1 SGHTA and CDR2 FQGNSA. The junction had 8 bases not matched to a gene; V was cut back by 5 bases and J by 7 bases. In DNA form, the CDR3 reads TGTGCCAGCAGCCCTAGACAGGGGGGGGACGGGGAGCTGTTTTTT. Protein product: CASSPRQGGDGELFF.

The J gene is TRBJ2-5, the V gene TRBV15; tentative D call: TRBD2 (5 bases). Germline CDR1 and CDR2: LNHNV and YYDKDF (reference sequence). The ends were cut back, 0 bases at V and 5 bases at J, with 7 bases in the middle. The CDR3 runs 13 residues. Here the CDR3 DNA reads TGTGCCACCAGCAGAGATACGGGGGAGACCCAGTACTTC. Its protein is CATSRDTGETQYF.

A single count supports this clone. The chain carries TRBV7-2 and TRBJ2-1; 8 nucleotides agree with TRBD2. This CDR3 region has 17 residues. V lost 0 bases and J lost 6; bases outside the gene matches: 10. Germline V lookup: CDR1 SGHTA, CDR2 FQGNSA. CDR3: CASSLAGGGLAGNEQFF. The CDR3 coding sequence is TGTGCCAGCAGCTTAGCTGGAGGCGGTCTAGCGGGCAATGAGCAGTTCTTC. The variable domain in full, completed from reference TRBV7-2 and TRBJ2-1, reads GAGVSQSPSNKVTEKGKDVELRCDPISGHTALYWYRQSLGQGLEFLIYFQGNSAPDKSGLPSDRFSAERTGGSVSTLTIQRTQQEDSAVYLCASSLAGGGLAGNEQFFGPGTRLTVL.

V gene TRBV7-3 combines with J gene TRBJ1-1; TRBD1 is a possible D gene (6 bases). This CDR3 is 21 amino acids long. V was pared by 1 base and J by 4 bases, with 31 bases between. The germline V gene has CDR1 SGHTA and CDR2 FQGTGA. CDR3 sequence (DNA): TGTGCCAGCAGCTTAATCCCGTTAAACAGGGTGGTATTGGAGGAGGTCACTGAAGCTTTCTTT. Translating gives CASSLIPLNRVVLEEVTEAFF.